This T cell receptor (beta chain) was recorded in a study of blood T cell repertoires in COVID-19. As originally analysed: It was from reference gene primer amplification that nucleated cell counts were estimated. Sequencing was performed with immunoSEQ multiplex PCR; in TCRdb, only in-frame clones are kept and a portion is missing. V and J calls and clone size are as listed in that table; D and trimming were resolved from the DNA. The table includes about 260,000 clones, around 87% detected once. V lost 8 bases and J lost 0, with 13 bases in between. This CDR3 contains 14 residues. CDR1 is SNHLY, CDR2 FYNNEI, per germline. This clone is a singleton in its sample.

The TCR sequence derives from a young woman who had recovered from COVID-19. The chain combines TRBV2 with TRBJ1-2; D gene unclear. The sequenced material came from PBMCs or T cells enriched from blood (not recorded which). As DNA, the CDR3 is TGTGCCAGCCCGGATGAGGAAGCTAACTATGGCTACACCTTC. This encodes CASPDEEANYGYTF.